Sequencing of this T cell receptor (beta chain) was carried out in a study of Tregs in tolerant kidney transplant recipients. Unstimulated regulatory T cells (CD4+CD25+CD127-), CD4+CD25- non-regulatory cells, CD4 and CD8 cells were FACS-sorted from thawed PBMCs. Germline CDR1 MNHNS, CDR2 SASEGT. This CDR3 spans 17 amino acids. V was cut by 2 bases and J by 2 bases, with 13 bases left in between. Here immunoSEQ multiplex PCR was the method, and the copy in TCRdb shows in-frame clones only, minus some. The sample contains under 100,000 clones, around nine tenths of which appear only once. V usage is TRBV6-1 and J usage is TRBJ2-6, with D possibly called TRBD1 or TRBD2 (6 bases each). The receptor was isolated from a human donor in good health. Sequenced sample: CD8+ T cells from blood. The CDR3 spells CASSEKGDWAGANVLTF. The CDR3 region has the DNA TGTGCCAGCAGTGAAAAGGGGGACTGGGCTGGGGCCAACGTCCTGACTTTC.